Following are 15 T cell receptor beta chains from one sample sequenced in a study of blood T cell repertoires in COVID-19. The repertoire was sequenced with immunoSEQ multiplex PCR; TCRdb's copy has only in-frame clones and lacks some. The sample consists of about 240,000 clones, more than 75% of them appearing once. The sample was peripheral blood. The receptors come from a man at least 80 years old with acute or convalescent COVID-19.

This chain connects TRBV5-1 to TRBJ2-3; 9 bases fit TRBD1. The V gene's germline CDR1 is SGHRS and CDR2 YFSETQ. J lost 2 bases, V lost 4 bases, and 5 bases had no gene match. The CDR3 length is 15 residues. The CDR3 region has the DNA TGCGCCAGCAGCGCTACAGGGGGCTACACAGATACGCAGTATTTT. Amino acids: CASSATGGYTDTQYF. Together with reference TRBV5-1 and TRBJ2-3, the CDR3 gives the full variable domain: KAGVTQTPRYLIKTRGQQVTLSCSPISGHRSVSWYQQTPGQGLQFLFEYFSETQRNKGNFPGRFSGRQFSNSRSEMNVSTLELGDSALYLCASSATGGYTDTQYFGPGTRLTVL.

This sequence joins TRBV5-1 and TRBJ1-4, with 7 bases identical to TRBD1. Per germline, CDR1 SGHRS and CDR2 YFSETQ. V was pared by 4 bases and J by 5 bases, with 2 bases of the junction left unmatched. This CDR3 is 13 amino acids long. The CDR3 here is CASSRDSNEKLFF. The DNA for the CDR3 is TGCGCCAGCAGCCGGGACAGCAATGAAAAACTGTTTTTT.

Comments on this clone: One end of the junction does not line up with germline, which may come from a read error. This rearrangement joins TRBV7-7 to TRBJ1-1; 7 nucleotides line up with TRBD1. The CDR3 loop spans 13 amino acids. The V gene's germline CDR1 is SSHAT and CDR2 FNYEAQ (reference sequence). The DNA for the CDR3 is TGTGCTAGCAGCTTGAGACAGGGCACTGAAGCTTTCTTT. As protein: CASSLRQGTEAFF.

This sequence joins TRBV28 and TRBJ2-2; TRBD1 agrees at 9 bases. Trimming removed 7 bases from V and 4 bases from J; junction bases left unmatched: 13. This CDR3 is built from 17 residues. Per the germline V gene, CDR1 is MDHEN and CDR2 is SYDVKM. CDR3 protein: CASTPSFGQGSTGELFF. The CDR3 nucleotides read TGTGCCAGCACCCCCTCCTTTGGACAGGGGAGCACCGGGGAGCTGTTTTTT. The full variable domain, completed using reference TRBV28 and TRBJ2-2, is DVKVTQSSRYLVKRTGEKVFLECVQDMDHENMFWYRQDPGLGLRLIYFSYDVKMKEKGDIPEGYSVSREKKERFSLILESASTNQTSMYLCASTPSFGQGSTGELFFGEGSRLTVL.

This clone was seen a handful of times. The chain combines TRBV7-2 with TRBJ1-5; D remains unclear. The CDR3 is 15 amino acids. V lost 1 base to trimming and J lost 0 bases, with 7 bases between them. Germline CDR1 reads SGHTA; CDR2 reads FQGNSA. CDR3 residues: CASSLVAHSNQPQHF. In DNA, the CDR3 is TGTGCCAGCAGCTTAGTGGCACATAGCAATCAGCCCCAGCATTTT. Full variable domain (outside the CDR3, taken from reference TRBV7-2 and TRBJ1-5): GAGVSQSPSNKVTEKGKDVELRCDPISGHTALYWYRQSLGQGLEFLIYFQGNSAPDKSGLPSDRFSAERTGGSVSTLTIQRTQQEDSAVYLCASSLVAHSNQPQHFGDGTRLSIL.

Regarding this clone: Distinct nucleotide sequences in the sample also encode this CDR3. The rearrangement joins TRBV28 to TRBJ1-5; D might be TRBD1 (5 bases). Germline CDR1 reads MDHEN; CDR2 reads SYDVKM. V lost 1 base, J lost 7 bases, and 8 bases lay in between. The CDR3 covers 13 residues. CDR3 sequence reads: CASSLLGGQPQHF. The CDR3 bases are TGTGCCAGCAGTTTATTGGGGGGGCAGCCCCAGCATTTT.

The chain links TRBV7-2 to TRBJ2-5; tentatively, D is TRBD2 (7 bases). Germline V gives CDR1 SGHTA, CDR2 FQGNSA. There are 15 residues in the CDR3. V was shortened by 3 bases and J by 5 bases, with 16 bases between the two germline ends. CDR3 DNA: TGTGCCAGCAGCTTCATGTGGGGGGGCGGGGAGACCCAGTACTTC. Amino acid sequence: CASSFMWGGGETQYF.

The chain carries TRBV5-1 and TRBJ1-4, with D maybe TRBD1 (5 bases). Trimming stripped 1 base from V and 3 bases from J, with 10 bases between. The CDR3 covers 15 residues. The germline V gene encodes CDR1 SGHRS and CDR2 YFSETQ. Written as DNA, the CDR3 is TGCGCCAGCAGCTTGCTAGGCAGGGCTAATGAAAAACTGTTTTTT. As protein: CASSLLGRANEKLFF.

This clone was seen a handful of times. The germline gene is not matched at one end of the junction; a read error may be the cause. V usage is TRBV7-7 and J usage is TRBJ1-1; no firm D call. This CDR3 has 13 residues. The germline V gene encodes CDR1 SSHAT and CDR2 FNYEAQ (reference sequence). In nucleotides, the CDR3 is TGTGCTAGCAGCCTAAATCAGAACACTGAAGCTTTCTTT. Encoded protein: CASSLNQNTEAFF.

This clone has just one count. The genes are TRBV28 and TRBJ2-7, with TRBD2 identical over 12 bases. The CDR3 loop spans 15 amino acids. With 5 bases clipped from V and 3 bases from J, the junction kept 5 bases outside the gene matches. Per germline, CDR1 MDHEN and CDR2 SYDVKM. The CDR3 protein is CASSHKLAGGYEQYF. For the CDR3, the DNA is TGTGCCAGCAGTCACAAACTAGCGGGGGGCTACGAGCAGTACTTC.

The chain combines TRBV25-1 with TRBJ2-1, with 8 bases matching TRBD1. CDR1 is MGHDK, CDR2 SYGVNS, per germline. With V trimmed by 6 bases and J by 4 bases, 8 bases remained unmatched. This CDR3 contains 15 residues. The CDR3 bases are TGTGCCAGCAGCAACCCAGGGGGCGTTTACAATGAGCAGTTCTTC. It encodes CASSNPGGVYNEQFF.

The J gene is TRBJ2-7, the V gene TRBV29-1, with 10 bases that match TRBD2. The ends lost 8 bases at V and 7 bases at J; junction bases unmatched: 11. The CDR3 extends over 13 amino acids. The germline gives CDR1 SQVTM, CDR2 ANQGSEA. The CDR3 DNA reads TGCAGCACCCGCCTAGCGGGGGTGGGAGAGCAGTACTTC. The encoded protein is CSTRLAGVGEQYF.

The rearrangement joins TRBV10-3 to TRBJ1-2; D is unclear. The germline V gene has CDR1 ENHRY and CDR2 SYGVKD. V was clipped by 3 bases and J by 0 bases, with 8 bases between them. The CDR3 totals 14 residues. The CDR3, as DNA: TGTGCCATCAGTGATTCGGTAGCTAACTATGGCTACACCTTC. Protein: CAISDSVANYGYTF.

The chain joins TRBV5-1 to TRBJ2-3, with 7 positions matching TRBD2. The germline gives CDR1 SGHRS, CDR2 YFSETQ. V was pared by 3 bases and J by 4 bases, with 14 bases of the junction left unmatched. The CDR3 is 17 residues long. CDR3 amino acids: CASSSNGRKKEADTQYF. The CDR3 nucleotides are TGCGCCAGCAGCTCCAACGGGAGGAAGAAGGAAGCAGATACGCAGTATTTT.

This chain uses TRBV6-5 with TRBJ1-5, with 8 bases lining up with TRBD1. CDR1 and CDR2 from the germline V gene are MNHEY and SVGAGI. J was trimmed by 7 bases and V by 0 bases; bases with no gene match: 8. CDR3 length: 16 amino acids. CDR3 in amino acids: CASSYSSGQGGQPQHF. Written as DNA, the CDR3 is TGTGCCAGCAGTTACTCGAGCGGACAGGGAGGCCAGCCCCAGCATTTT.